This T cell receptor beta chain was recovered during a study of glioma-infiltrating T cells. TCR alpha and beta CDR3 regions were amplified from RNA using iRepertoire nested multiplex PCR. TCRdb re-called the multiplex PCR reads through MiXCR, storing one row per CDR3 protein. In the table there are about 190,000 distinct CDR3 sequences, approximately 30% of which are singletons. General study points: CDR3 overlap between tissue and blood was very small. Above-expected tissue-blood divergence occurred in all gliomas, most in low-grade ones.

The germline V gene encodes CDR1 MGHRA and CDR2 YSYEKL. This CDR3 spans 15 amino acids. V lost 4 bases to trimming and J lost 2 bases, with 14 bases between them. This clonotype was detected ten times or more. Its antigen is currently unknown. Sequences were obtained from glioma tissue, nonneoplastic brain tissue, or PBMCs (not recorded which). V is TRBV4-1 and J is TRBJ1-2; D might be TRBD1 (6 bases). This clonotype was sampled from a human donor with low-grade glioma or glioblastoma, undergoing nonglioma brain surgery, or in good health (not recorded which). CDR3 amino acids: CASSLTTGTNYGYTF. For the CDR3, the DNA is TGCGCCAGCAGCCTAACGACAGGCACCAACTATGGCTACACCTTC.